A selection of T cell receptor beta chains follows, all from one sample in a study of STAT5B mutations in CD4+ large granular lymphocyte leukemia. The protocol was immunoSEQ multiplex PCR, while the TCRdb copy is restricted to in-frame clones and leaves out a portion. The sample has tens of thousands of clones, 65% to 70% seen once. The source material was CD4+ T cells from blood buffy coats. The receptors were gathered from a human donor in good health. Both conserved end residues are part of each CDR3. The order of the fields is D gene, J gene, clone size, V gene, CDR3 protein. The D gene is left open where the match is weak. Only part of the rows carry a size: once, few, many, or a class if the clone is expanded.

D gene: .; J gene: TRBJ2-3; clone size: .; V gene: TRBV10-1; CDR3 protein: CARNYLSIAAQITDTQYF
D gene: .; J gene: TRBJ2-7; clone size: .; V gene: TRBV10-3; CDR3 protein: CAIRVQGALTYEQYF
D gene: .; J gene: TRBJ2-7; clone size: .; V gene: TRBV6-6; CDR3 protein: CASTNAGVGYEQYF
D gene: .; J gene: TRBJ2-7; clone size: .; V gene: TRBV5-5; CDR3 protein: CASSSGPGPSYEQYF
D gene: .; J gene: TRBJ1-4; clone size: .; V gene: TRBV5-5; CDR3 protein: CASGPLGGTNEKLFF
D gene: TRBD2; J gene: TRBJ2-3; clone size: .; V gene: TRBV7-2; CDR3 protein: CASSLTGTSVLADTQYF
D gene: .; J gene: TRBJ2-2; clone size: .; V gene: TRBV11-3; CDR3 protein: CASRTGNTGELFF
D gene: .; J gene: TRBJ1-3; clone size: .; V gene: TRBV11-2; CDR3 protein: CASSPEGPNSGNTIYF
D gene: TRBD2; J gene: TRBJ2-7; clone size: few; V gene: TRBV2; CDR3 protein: CASRAGGRAAYEQYF
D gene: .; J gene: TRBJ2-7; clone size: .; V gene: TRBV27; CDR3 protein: CASRTRDKSSYEQYF
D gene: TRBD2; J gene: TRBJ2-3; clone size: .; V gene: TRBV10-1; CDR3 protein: CASSGSGGKKDTQYF
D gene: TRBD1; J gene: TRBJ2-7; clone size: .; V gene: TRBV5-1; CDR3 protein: CASSSGQGTYEQYF
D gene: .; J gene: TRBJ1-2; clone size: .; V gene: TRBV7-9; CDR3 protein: CASSPVDRTVHGYTF
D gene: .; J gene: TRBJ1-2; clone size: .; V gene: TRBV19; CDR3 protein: CASSISPGGGDGYTF
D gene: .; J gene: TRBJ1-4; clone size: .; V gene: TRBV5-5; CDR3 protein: CASSLVTGSEKLFF
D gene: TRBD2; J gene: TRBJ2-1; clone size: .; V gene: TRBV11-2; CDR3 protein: CASSLEGLAGAYSSYNEQFF
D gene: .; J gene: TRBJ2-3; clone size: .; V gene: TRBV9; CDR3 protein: CASSVTGTTDTQYF
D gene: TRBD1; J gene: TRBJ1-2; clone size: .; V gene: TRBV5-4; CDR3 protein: CASSLGQGFGYTF
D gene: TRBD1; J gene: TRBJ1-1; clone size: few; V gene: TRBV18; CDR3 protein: CASSPSRAGGRAFF
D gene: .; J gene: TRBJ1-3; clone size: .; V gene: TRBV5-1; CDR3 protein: CASSLAGGRTGNTIYF
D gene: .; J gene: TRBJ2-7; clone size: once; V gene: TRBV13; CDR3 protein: CASSPPDEGSYEQYF
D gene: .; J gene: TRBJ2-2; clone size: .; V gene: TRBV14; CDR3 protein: CASRRQGGAGELFF
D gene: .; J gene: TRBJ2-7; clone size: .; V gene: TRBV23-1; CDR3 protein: CASKRTAYEQYF
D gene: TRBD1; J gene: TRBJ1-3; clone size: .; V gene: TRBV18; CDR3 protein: CASSPPGTGAVGNTIYF
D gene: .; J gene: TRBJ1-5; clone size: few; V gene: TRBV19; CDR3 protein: CASTPDRQNQPQHF
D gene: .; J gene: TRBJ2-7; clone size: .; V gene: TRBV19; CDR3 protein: CASSPQGGLLSYEQYF
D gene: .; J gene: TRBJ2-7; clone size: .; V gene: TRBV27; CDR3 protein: CASSFREGYEQYF
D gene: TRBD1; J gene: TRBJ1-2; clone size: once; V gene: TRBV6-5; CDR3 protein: CASRTGTGDGYTF
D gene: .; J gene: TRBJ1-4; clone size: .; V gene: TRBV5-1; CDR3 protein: CASSSTATNEKLFF
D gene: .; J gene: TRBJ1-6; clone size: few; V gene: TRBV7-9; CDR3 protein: CASSPSGSHNSPLHF
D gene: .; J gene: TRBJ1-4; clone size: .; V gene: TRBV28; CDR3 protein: CASSLGYSGEKLFF
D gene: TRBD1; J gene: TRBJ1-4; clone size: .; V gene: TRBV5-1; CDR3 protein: CASSLGQGSEKLFF
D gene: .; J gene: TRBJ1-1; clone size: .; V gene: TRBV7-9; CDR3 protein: CASSRMNTEAFF
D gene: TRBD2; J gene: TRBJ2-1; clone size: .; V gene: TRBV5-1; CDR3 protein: CASSSGGGEQFF
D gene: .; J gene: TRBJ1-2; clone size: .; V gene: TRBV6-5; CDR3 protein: CASSYKGWGFYGYTF
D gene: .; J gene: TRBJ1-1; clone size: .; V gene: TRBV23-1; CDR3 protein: CASSQRFKNTEAFF
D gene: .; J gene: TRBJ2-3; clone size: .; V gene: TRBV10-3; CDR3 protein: CAITGKSTDTQYF
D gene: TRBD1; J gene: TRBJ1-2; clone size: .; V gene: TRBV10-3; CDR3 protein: CAISEPNRGLNYGYTF
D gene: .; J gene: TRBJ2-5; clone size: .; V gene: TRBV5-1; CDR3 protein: CASSLTLGQQETQYF
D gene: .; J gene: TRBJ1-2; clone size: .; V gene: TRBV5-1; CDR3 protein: CASSPGGAYGYTF
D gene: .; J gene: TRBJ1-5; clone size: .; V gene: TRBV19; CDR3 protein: CASGRSNSNQPQHF
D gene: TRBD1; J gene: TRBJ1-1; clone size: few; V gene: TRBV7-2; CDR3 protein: CASSRGGQANTEAFF
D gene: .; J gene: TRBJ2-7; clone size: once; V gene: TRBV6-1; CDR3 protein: CASIPVLGVGLEQYF
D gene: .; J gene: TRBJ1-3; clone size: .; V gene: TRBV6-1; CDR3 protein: CASADSSGNTIYF
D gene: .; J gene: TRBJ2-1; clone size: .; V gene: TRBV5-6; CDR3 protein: CASSAPNGGWGSYNEQFF
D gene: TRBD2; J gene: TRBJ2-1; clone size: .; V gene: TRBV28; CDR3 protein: CASIKASGGYNEQFF
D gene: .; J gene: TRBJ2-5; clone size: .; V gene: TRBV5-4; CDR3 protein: CAQGGEETQYF
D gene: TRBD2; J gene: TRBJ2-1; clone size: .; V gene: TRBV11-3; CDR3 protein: CASSLGLAGGRFGEQFF
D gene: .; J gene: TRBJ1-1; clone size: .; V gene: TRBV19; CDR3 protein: CASKSRGVNTEAFF
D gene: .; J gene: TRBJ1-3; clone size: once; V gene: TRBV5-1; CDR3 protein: CASSSGSGDTIYF
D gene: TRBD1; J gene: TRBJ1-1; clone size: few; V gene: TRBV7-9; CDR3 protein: CASSYVPGQGRAFF
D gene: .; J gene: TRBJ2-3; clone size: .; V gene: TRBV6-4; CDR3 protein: CASSDLLAGDTQYF
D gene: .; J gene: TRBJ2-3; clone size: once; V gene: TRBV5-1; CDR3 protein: CASSSAVGDTQYF
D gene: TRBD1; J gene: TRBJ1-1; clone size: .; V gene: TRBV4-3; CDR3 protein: CASSLDRADTEAFF
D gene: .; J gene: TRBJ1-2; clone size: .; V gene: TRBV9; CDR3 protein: CASSPLGEWAYTF